These T cell receptor beta chains were read from a single sample in a study of human T cells and chemical hapten exposure. Each CDR3 protein gets one entry after TCRdb re-called the RACE reads with MiXCR. The sample comprises about 84,000 distinct CDR3 sequences, about a tenth of which are singletons, and 2.5% rests with the top ten. Sequencing was performed on whole blood, taken in connection with sensitization to the hapten diphenylcyclopropenone (DPC). The receptors shown here come from a woman aged 30 to 39 with alopecia areata. Some clones in this sample may be carry-over from other donors' samples. Both conserved end residues are part of each CDR3. The D gene is left open where the match is weak. For some rows the clone size is stated as once, few or many, or as a class when expanded; others skip it.

TRBV3-1,many,TRBJ2-1,TRBD1,TGTGCCAGCAGCCAGAACTCCGGACAGGGAGAACGCAATGAGCAGTTCTTC,CASSQNSGQGERNEQFF
TRBV7-7,many,TRBJ2-5,TRBD1,TGTGCCAGCAGCAGAGGACAGGGCCGAGGGGCCCAGTACTTC,CASSRGQGRGAQYF
TRBV9,few,TRBJ2-2,NA,TGTGCCAGCAGCGGCGGGACTGGGTTCGGGGAGCTGTTTTTT,CASSGGTGFGELFF
TRBV6-1,NA,TRBJ2-1,NA,TGTGCCAGCAGCCCGAGGCGGGGGCCCTACAATGAGCAGTTCTTC,CASSPRRGPYNEQFF
TRBV7-2,NA,TRBJ2-7,NA,TGTGCCAGCAGCTTAGCGAAAAGCGGGTCCTCCTACGAGCAGTACTTC,CASSLAKSGSSYEQYF
TRBV6-5,once,TRBJ2-3,NA,TGTGCCAGCAATCAGGGTACCACAGATACGCAGTATTTT,CASNQGTTDTQYF
TRBV7-2,few,TRBJ2-5,NA,TGTGCCAGCACCGGCAGGGGTGCTCGGTTCCAAGAGACCCAGTACTTC,CASTGRGARFQETQYF
TRBV4-2,many,TRBJ2-7,NA,TGTGCCAGCAGCCAAGAGGTGGCAGAGAGCTACGAGCAGTACTTC,CASSQEVAESYEQYF
TRBV5-1,many,TRBJ2-1,NA,TGCGCCAGCAGCTTGAGTCTCGACCTCAATGAGCAGTTCTTC,CASSLSLDLNEQFF
TRBV12-3/TRBV12-4,NA,TRBJ2-3,TRBD1,TGTGCCAGCAGTTTAGGACAGGGACAGACAGATACGCAGTATTTT,CASSLGQGQTDTQYF
TRBV27,once,TRBJ2-3,TRBD1,TGTGCCAGCAGTTTAAGGGGGCCAGCAGATACGCAGTATTTT,CASSLRGPADTQYF
TRBV5-5,few,TRBJ2-1,TRBD2,TGTGCCAGCACCCCCGGCGGGGGAGAGGCCTACAATGAGCAGTTCTTC,CASTPGGGEAYNEQFF
TRBV20-1,few,TRBJ2-3,NA,TGCAGTGCTATTCAAGGGGGGCGAGATACGCAGTATTTT,CSAIQGGRDTQYF
TRBV7-8,many,TRBJ2-7,NA,TGTGCCAGCAGCTTTTCCTCTATAGGGTCCTACGAGCAGTACTTC,CASSFSSIGSYEQYF
TRBV7-2,many,TRBJ2-6,NA,TGTGCCAGCAGCTTAGCGGGGAACGGTCTCTCTGGGGCCAACGTCCTGACTTTC,CASSLAGNGLSGANVLTF
TRBV28,many,TRBJ2-7,TRBD1,TGTGCCAGCAGTTTGATTCAGGGGGCGGGTGAGCAGTACTTC,CASSLIQGAGEQYF
TRBV6-6,many,TRBJ1-5,NA,TGTGCCAGCAGTTACTCGATGGCAAGCAATCAGCCCCAGCATTTT,CASSYSMASNQPQHF
TRBV20-1,many,TRBJ2-1,NA,TGCAGTGCTCCCCTCTCATATGAGCAGTTCTTC,CSAPLSYEQFF
TRBV7-9,few,TRBJ2-1,TRBD2,TGTGCCAGCAGCCAAAGCGGGGGATCCTACAATGAGCAGTTCTTC,CASSQSGGSYNEQFF
TRBV30,many,TRBJ1-1,TRBD1,TGTGCCTGGAGTGTACACCGACAGGGGCCAACTGAAGCTTTCTTT,CAWSVHRQGPTEAFF
TRBV13,many,TRBJ2-3,TRBD2,TGTGCCAGCAGCACTCTAGCGGGGGCGTGGGGAGATACGCAGTATTTT,CASSTLAGAWGDTQYF